This T cell receptor (beta chain) stems from a study of blood T cell repertoires in COVID-19. Study-level background: Italy, Spain and the United States were the sources of the convalescent and acute COVID-19 samples. PBMCs, B-cell-depleted T cells, or T cells were the source of the cDNA or gDNA that made up the material.

Germline V lookup: CDR1 MNHEY, CDR2 SMNVEV (reference sequence). The trim removed 8 bases at V and 3 bases at J, leaving 10 bases unmatched. The CDR3 is 15 residues long. This clone was detected once. Authors' methods: Quantification of nucleated cells was approximated via reference gene primer amplification. Data came from immunoSEQ multiplex PCR; TCRdb stores just in-frame clones and leaves some out. V and J calls and clone size follow that table, whereas D and trimming were derived from the DNA. This table holds roughly 310,000 clones, 70% to 90% found once. The TCR sequence derives from a woman aged 45-59 years with active or convalescent COVID-19. Sequencing was done on a sample of peripheral blood. The chain recombines TRBV27 with TRBJ1-2, with 9 bases lining up with TRBD1. This CDR3 reads CASQETGGADYGYTF. CDR3 sequence (DNA): TGTGCCAGCCAAGAAACAGGGGGCGCTGACTATGGCTACACCTTC.